This entry is about one T cell receptor (beta chain). No antigen is known for it. Germline CDR1 reads MGHRA; CDR2 reads YSYEKL. The CDR3 sequence is 19 residues long. Trimming removed 0 bases from V and 0 bases from J; junction bases left unmatched: 4. Resections took place in Japan or China from 2014 to 2017. This sample was included in a study of immune evolution from preneoplasia to lung adenocarcinoma. Data came from immunoSEQ multiplex PCR; TCRdb stores just in-frame clones and leaves some out. The sample consists of fewer than 7,500 clones, 65% to 75% of them appearing once. Findings and limits, study-wide: Clonality was highest in normal lung, lower in later-stage lesions apparently. From normal lung to invasive adenocarcinoma, top clone frequencies appeared to decrease.

Sequenced material: FFPE adjacent normal lung tissue. J is TRBJ2-3 and V is TRBV4-1, with 15 nucleotides matching TRBD2. The sequence was collected from a donor at least 70 years old with lung adenocarcinoma. CDR3 in amino acids: CASSQDGLAGGGSTDTQYF. The CDR3 nucleotides read TGCGCCAGCAGCCAAGATGGACTAGCGGGGGGGGGTAGCACAGATACGCAGTATTTT.